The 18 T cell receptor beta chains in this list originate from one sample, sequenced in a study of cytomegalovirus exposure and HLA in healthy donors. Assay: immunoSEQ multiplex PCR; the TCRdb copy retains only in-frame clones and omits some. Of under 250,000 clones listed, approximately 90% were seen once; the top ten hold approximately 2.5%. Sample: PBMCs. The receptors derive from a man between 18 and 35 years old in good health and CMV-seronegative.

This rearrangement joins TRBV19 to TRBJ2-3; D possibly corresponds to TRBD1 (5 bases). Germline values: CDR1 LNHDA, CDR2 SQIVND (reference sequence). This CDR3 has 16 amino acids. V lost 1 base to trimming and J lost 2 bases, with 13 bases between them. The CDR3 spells CASSIVTGAPTDTQYF. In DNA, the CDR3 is TGTGCCAGTAGTATAGTAACAGGCGCACCCACAGATACGCAGTATTTT. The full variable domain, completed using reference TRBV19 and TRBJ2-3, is DGGITQSPKYLFRKEGQNVTLSCEQNLNHDAMYWYRQDPGQGLRLIYYSQIVNDFQKGDIAEGYSVSREKKESFPLTVTSAQKNPTAFYLCASSIVTGAPTDTQYFGPGTRLTVL.

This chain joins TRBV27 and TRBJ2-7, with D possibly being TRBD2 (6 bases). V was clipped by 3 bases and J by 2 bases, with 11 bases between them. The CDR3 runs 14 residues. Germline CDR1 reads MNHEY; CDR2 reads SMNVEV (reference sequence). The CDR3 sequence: CASSLGLTAYEQYF. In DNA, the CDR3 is TGTGCCAGCAGTTTGGGACTCACCGCCTACGAGCAGTACTTC.

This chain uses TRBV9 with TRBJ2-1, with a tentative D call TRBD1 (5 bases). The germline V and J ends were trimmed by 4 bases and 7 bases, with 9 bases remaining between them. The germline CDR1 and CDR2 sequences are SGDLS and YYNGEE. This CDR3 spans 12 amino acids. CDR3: CASSLGQNEQFF. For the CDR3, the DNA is TGTGCCAGCAGCTTAGGACAAAATGAGCAGTTCTTC.

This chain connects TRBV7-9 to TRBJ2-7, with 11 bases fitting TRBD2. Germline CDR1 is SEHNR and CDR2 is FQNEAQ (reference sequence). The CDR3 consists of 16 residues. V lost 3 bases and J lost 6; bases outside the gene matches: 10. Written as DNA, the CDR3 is TGTGCCAGCAGCTTGACTAGCGGGAAATCGACGAGCGAGCAGTACTTC. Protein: CASSLTSGKSTSEQYF.

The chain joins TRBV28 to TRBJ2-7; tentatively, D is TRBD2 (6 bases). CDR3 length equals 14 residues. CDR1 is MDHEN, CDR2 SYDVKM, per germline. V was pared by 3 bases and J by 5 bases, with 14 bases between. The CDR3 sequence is CASSFRVAVHEQYF. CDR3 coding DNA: TGTGCCAGCAGTTTCAGAGTAGCGGTGCACGAGCAGTACTTC.

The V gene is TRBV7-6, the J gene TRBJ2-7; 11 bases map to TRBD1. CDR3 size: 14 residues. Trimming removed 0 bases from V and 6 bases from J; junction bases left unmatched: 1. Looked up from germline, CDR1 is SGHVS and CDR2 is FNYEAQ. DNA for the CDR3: TGTGCCAGCAGCTTAGCAGGGACAGGGGGCGAGCAGTACTTC. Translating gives CASSLAGTGGEQYF.

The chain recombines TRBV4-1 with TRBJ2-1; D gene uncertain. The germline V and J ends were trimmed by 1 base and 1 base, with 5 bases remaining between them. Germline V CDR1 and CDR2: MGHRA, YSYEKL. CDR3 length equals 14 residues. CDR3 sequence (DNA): TGCGCCAGCAGCCAAGGGGCATCCTACAATGAGCAGTTCTTC. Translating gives CASSQGASYNEQFF.

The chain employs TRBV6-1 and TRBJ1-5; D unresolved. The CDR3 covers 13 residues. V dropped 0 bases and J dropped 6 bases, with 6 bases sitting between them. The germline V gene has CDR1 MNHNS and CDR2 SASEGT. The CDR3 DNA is TGTGCCAGCAGTGAAGCGGCGGGTCAGCCCCAGCATTTT. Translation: CASSEAAGQPQHF.

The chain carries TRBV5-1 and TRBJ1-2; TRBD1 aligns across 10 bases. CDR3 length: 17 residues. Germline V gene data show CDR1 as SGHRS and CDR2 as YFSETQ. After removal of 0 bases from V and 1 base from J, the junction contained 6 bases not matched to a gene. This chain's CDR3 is CASSLGAGTGVNYGYTF. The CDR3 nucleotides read TGCGCCAGCAGCTTGGGGGCCGGGACAGGGGTTAACTATGGCTACACCTTC.

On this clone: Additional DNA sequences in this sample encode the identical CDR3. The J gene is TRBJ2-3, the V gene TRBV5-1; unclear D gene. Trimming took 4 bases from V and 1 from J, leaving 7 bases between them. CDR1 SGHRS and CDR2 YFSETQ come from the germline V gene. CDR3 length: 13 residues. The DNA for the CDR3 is TGCGCCAGCAGCCTCGCGGGCACAGATACGCAGTATTTT. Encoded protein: CASSLAGTDTQYF.

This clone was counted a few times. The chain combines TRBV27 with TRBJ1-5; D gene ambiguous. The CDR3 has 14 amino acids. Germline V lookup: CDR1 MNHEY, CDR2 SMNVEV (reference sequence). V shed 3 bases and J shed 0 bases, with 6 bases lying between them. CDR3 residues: CASSFSGSNQPQHF. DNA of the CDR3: TGTGCCAGCAGTTTCAGTGGTAGCAATCAGCCCCAGCATTTT.

DNA for the CDR3: TGTGCCAGCAGCTTGGGACAGGAGAATGAGCAGTTCTTC. This encodes CASSLGQENEQFF. The chain links TRBV7-9 to TRBJ2-1; 8 bases agree with TRBD1. The CDR3 is 13 residues long. V lost 3 bases and J lost 7; bases outside the gene matches: 2. Germline CDR1 reads SEHNR; CDR2 reads FQNEAQ (reference sequence). The whole variable domain, remainder taken from reference TRBV7-9 and TRBJ2-1, is DTGVSQNPRHKITKRGQNVTFRCDPISEHNRLYWYRQTLGQGPEFLTYFQNEAQLEKSRLLSDRFSAERPKGSFSTLEIQRTEQGDSAMYLCASSLGQENEQFFGPGTRLTVL.

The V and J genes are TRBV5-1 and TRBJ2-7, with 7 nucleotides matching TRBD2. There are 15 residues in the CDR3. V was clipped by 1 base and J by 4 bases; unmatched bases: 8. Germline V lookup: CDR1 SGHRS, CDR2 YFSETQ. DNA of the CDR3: TGCGCCAGCAGCTTGCGGGGGGAACCCGGGTACGAGCAGTACTTC. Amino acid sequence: CASSLRGEPGYEQYF.

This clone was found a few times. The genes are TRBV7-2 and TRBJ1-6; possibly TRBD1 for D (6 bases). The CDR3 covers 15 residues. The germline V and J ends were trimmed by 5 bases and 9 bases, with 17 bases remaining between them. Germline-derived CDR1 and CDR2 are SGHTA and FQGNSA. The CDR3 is CASSPQGSVGSPLHF. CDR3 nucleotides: TGTGCCAGCAGCCCTCAGGGGAGTGTAGGTTCACCCCTCCACTTT.

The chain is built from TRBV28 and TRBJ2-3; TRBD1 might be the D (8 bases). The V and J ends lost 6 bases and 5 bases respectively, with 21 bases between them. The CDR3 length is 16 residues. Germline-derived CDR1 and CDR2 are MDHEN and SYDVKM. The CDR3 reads CASREDREWGGDTQYF. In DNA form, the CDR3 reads TGTGCCAGCAGAGAGGACAGGGAGTGGGGGGGAGATACGCAGTATTTT.

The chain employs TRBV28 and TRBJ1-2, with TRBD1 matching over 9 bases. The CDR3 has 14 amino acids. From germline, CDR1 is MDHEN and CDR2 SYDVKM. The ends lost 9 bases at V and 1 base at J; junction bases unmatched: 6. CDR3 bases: TGTGCCAGTACAGGGGGCGCCGTTAACTATGGCTACACCTTC. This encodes CASTGGAVNYGYTF.

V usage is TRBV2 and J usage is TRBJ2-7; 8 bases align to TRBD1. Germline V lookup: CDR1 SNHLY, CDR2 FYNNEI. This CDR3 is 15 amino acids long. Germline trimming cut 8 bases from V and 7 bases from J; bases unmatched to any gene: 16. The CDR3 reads CASGGTGTGGPEQYF. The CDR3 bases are TGTGCCAGCGGGGGGACCGGGACAGGCGGCCCGGAGCAGTACTTC.

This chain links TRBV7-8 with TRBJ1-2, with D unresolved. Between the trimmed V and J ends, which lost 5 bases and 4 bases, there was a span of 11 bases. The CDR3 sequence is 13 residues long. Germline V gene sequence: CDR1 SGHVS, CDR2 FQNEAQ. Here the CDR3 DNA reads TGTGCCAGCAGCCTTGATAGCTCCTATGGCTACACCTTC. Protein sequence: CASSLDSSYGYTF. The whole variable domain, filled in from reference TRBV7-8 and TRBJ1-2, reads GAGVSQSPRYKVAKRGQDVALRCDPISGHVSLFWYQQALGQGPEFLTYFQNEAQLDKSGLPSDRFFAERPEGSVSTLKIQRTQQEDSAVYLCASSLDSSYGYTFGSGTRLTVV.